This T cell receptor (beta chain) was recovered during a study of cytomegalovirus exposure and HLA in healthy donors. The CDR3 consists of 20 residues. A multiplex PCR was run with 60 Vbeta primers and 13 Jbeta primers. Clones were read by immunoSEQ multiplex PCR, and TCRdb kept only the in-frame ones, dropping some. Here the sample spans roughly 100,000 clones, 65% to 85% being singletons. Study results and limitations: Apparent HLA restriction characterized most CMV-associated TCR beta chains in a later analysis. Cytomegalovirus status was reportedly diagnosed by the classifier with high sensitivity and specificity. The productive fraction for most TCR beta V segments was about 90% or about 30% in an earlier analysis. In a later analysis, compared with equally common non-associated chains, HLA-associated beta chains were more expanded.

Worth noting for this clone: Antigen: not known.

Material for sequencing was PBMCs. V and J are TRBV12-2 and TRBJ2-3; the table assigns TRBD2, which was not confirmed against the DNA. TRBV12-2 is shown as a pseudogene. This TCR was sampled from a man in his forties or fifties in good health and CMV-seropositive. The CDR3 reads CASRSTTGASGRAVADTQYF. CDR3 coding DNA: TGTGCAAGTCGCTCCACGACCGGGGCTAGCGGGAGGGCCGTCGCAGATACGCAGTATTTT.